This T cell receptor (beta chain) was observed in a study of blood T cell repertoires in COVID-19. Study summary: There were acute and convalescent COVID-19 samples, and they came from the United States, Italy and Spain.

Original processing methods: Amplification from reference gene primers served as the basis for estimated nucleated cell counts. Produced via immunoSEQ multiplex PCR; TCRdb's table is partial and in-frame only. The D gene and trimming were derived from the DNA, and the V and J assignments and clone size from that table. The sample includes 170,000 or so clones, around four fifths seen only once; the top ten take under 10%. This CDR3 contains 15 residues. Germline CDR1 and CDR2: MDHEN and SYDVKM. Trimming at V came to 5 bases and at J to 4 bases, leaving 7 bases not matched to a gene. The clonotype originates from a woman aged 70 to 79 with COVID-19, enrolled during active disease. The J gene is TRBJ2-5, the V gene TRBV28, with 10 bases fitting TRBD1. The source material was peripheral blood. CDR3 loop: CASSTPRQGAETQYF. CDR3 coding DNA: TGTGCCAGCAGTACTCCCAGACAGGGGGCAGAGACCCAGTACTTC.